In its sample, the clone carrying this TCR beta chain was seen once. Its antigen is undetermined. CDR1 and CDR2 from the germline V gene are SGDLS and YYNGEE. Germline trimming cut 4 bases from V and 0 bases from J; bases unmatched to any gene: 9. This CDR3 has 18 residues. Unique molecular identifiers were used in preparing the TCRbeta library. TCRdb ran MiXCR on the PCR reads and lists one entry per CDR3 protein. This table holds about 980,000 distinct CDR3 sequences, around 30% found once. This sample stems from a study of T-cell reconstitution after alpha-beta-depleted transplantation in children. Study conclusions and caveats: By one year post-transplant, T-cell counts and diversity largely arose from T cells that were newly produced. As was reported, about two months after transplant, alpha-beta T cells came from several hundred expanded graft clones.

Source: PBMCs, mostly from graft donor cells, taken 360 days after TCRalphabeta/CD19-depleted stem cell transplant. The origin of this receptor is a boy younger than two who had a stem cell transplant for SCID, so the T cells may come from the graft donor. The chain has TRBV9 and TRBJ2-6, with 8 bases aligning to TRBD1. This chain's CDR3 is CASSRRADRGSGANVLTF. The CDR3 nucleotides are TGTGCCAGCAGCAGAAGAGCCGACAGGGGCTCTGGGGCCAACGTCCTGACTTTC.